This TCR beta chain was identified during a study of a mutant IDH1 vaccine in newly diagnosed glioma. Study information: Averaging roughly 40 years of age, treated patients were approximately 62% male and about 38% female. Visits V12 and V13 fell at weeks 35 and 47, respectively.

The time point: week 35, safety follow-up. Doses comprised 300 ug of mutant IDH1 20-mer peptide each, plus topical imiquimod. To note about this clone: Its antigen is as yet unknown.

The data were produced by immunoSEQ multiplex PCR, yet TCRdb's version contains in-frame clones alone and is incomplete. Of under 40,000 clones listed, just under 80% were seen once; the top ten hold roughly 3.2%. The TCR comes from a man aged 35 to 55 with glioma. Some clones in this sample may be carry-over from other donors' samples. The sample consisted of PBMCs, taken from a glioma patient whose treatment included an IDH1 peptide vaccine.

The CDR3 loop is CASSVGWGSPLHF. CDR3 bases: TGCGCCAGCAGCGTCGGCTGGGGATCACCCCTCCACTTT. The chain is built from TRBV5-1 and TRBJ1-6; D gene unclear. The CDR3 spans 13 residues. The V gene's germline CDR1 is SGHRS and CDR2 YFSETQ. Trimming left V 4 bases short and J 10 bases short, with 12 bases between.